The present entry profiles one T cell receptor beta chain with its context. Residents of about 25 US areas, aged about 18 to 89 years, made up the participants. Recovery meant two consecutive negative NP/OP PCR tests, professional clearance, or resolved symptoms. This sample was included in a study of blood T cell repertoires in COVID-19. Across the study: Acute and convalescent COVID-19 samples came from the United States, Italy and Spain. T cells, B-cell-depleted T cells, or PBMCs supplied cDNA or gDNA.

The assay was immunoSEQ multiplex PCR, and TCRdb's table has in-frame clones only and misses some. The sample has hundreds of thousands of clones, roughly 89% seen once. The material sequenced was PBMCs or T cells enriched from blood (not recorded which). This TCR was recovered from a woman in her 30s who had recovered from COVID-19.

The CDR3 region is CSVDEGYGYTF. Here the CDR3 DNA reads TGCAGCGTTGATGAGGGATATGGCTACACCTTC. The V call is TRBV29-1, the J call TRBJ1-2; D not resolved. Germline V CDR1 and CDR2: SQVTM, ANQGSEA. V lost 3 bases to trimming and J lost 5 bases, with 7 bases between them. CDR3 length: 11 residues.